The 7 T cell receptor beta chains presented below share a single source sample, sequenced in a study of shared clonotypes between healthy human individuals. Terminally differentiated effector memory CD45RA+ cells were left out of the naive CD8 fraction, which was CD45RO-negative and positively selected for CCR7. Some clones are missing from TCRdb's copy, which holds only in-frame ones; the method was immunoSEQ multiplex PCR. This table holds 2 million to 2.5 million clones, less than 95% found once. The sequenced sample consisted of naive CD8+ T cells sorted from blood. These receptors all stem from a man between 18 and 29 years old in good health.

The chain combines TRBV7-8 with TRBJ1-1; a weak D match, TRBD1 (5 bases). CDR1 is SGHVS and CDR2 is FQNEAQ in the germline V gene. CDR3 length equals 16 residues. V lost 1 base and J lost 1, with 13 bases in between. CDR3 loop: CASSLDLWGGNTEAFF. The CDR3 DNA follows: TGTGCCAGCAGCTTAGATCTTTGGGGCGGGAACACTGAAGCTTTCTTT.

This sequence joins TRBV27 and TRBJ2-1, with D perhaps TRBD2 (6 bases). Germline CDR1 MNHEY, CDR2 SMNVEV (reference sequence). V lost 2 bases and J 9 bases, leaving 17 bases between the germline ends. The CDR3 is 15 residues long. CDR3 DNA: TGTGCCAGCAGTTTAAGTACGGGACTGATCTTTGAGCAGTTCTTC. Protein sequence: CASSLSTGLIFEQFF.

Worth noting for this clone: This sample also contains other DNA sequences that code for the same CDR3. CDR3 in amino acids: CASSRTSSYEQYF. The CDR3 DNA follows: TGCGCCAGCAGCCGGACTAGCTCCTACGAGCAGTACTTC. The chain uses TRBV4-1 and TRBJ2-7, with 7 nucleotides matching TRBD2. Germline values: CDR1 MGHRA, CDR2 YSYEKL. V lost 4 bases to trimming and J lost 0 bases; unmatched junction nucleotides: 0. The CDR3 totals 13 residues.

J is TRBJ1-5 and V is TRBV5-5; weak D call: TRBD1 (6 bases). Trimming shortened V by 0 bases and J by 7 bases, and 14 bases separated the two germline ends. This CDR3 is built from 15 residues. In germline, CDR1 is SGHKS, CDR2 YYEKEE (reference sequence). This CDR3 is CASSLEQGWRQPQHF. In DNA, the CDR3 is TGTGCCAGCAGCTTGGAGCAGGGGTGGAGACAGCCCCAGCATTTT.

The V call is TRBV5-6, the J call TRBJ1-5; D unclear. The V gene's germline CDR1 is SGHDT and CDR2 YYEEEE. V was clipped by 0 bases and J by 9 bases, with 13 bases between them. CDR3 length: 14 amino acids. The CDR3 loop reads CASSLGGGQAPQHF. The DNA for the CDR3 is TGTGCCAGCAGCTTGGGAGGCGGTCAGGCGCCCCAGCATTTT. Full variable domain (remainder filled in from reference TRBV5-6 and TRBJ1-5): DAGVTQSPTHLIKTRGQQVTLRCSPKSGHDTVSWYQQALGQGPQFIFQYYEEEERQRGNFPDRFSGHQFPNYSSELNVNALLLGDSALYLCASSLGGGQAPQHFGDGTRLSIL.

The chain uses TRBV27 and TRBJ1-1; possibly TRBD1 for D (6 bases). The CDR3 has 14 residues. Germline V gene lookup returns CDR1 MNHEY and CDR2 SMNVEV (reference sequence). V lost 8 bases, J lost 1 base, and 14 bases lay in between. For the CDR3, the DNA is TGTGCCAGCCGGGGAGGACAGACGAACACTGAAGCTTTCTTT. Its translation: CASRGGQTNTEAFF.

The gene calls are TRBV28 and TRBJ2-5; D remains unclear. CDR3 length equals 14 residues. V was clipped by 5 bases and J by 0 bases, with 10 bases between them. Germline assignment: CDR1 MDHEN and CDR2 SYDVKM. CDR3 in amino acids: CASSALGYQETQYF. The DNA of the CDR3 is TGTGCCAGCAGTGCTCTGGGGTACCAAGAGACCCAGTACTTC.